This TCR beta chain stems from a study of T cells in Graves' hyperthyroidism and ophthalmopathy. The CDR3 length is 13 residues. In germline, CDR1 is SQVTM, CDR2 ANQGSEA. V was clipped by 5 bases and J by 1 base, with 12 bases between them. Authors of the study amplified TCR beta CDR3 regions from RNA transcripts. The HTBI set primed first-round TCR CDR3 RT-PCR. TCRdb fed the multiplex PCR reads into MiXCR, producing one record per CDR3 protein. The data show some 400,000 distinct CDR3 sequences, over 11% seen once. Material: blood. The sequence derives from a woman aged 55 to 70 with Graves' hyperthyroidism. The chain carries TRBV29-1 and TRBJ2-7; D unclear. DNA for the CDR3: TGCAGCGTTTCCATCCAACAATCCTACGAGCAGTACTTC. As protein: CSVSIQQSYEQYF.